These 10 T cell receptor beta chains originate from one sample sequenced in a study of T cells after yellow fever vaccination (dated by TCRdb to 2018 to 2020). Libraries were built with 5' RACE. The sequencer listed for this sample is Illumina NovaSeq 6000. TCRdb applied fastp at Q25 and MiXCR to the public reads, then kept only in-frame beta chains. Records with the same CDR3 protein are collapsed into one entry carrying the most frequent genes and DNA. Across this sample there are approximately 160,000 distinct CDR3 sequences, with roughly a tenth seen only once. The ten largest clonotypes hold roughly 33% of the sample. What this sample's treatment or condition label stands for: live attenuated yellow fever vaccine strain. Sequenced here: CD8+ T cells sorted from PBMCs, sampled 45 days after the yellow fever booster vaccination. Every receptor here comes from a man between 18 and 29 years old who received the YFV17D yellow fever vaccine.

The chain is built from TRBV12-3 or TRBV12-4 and TRBJ2-3, with D perhaps given as TRBD1 or TRBD2 (7 bases each). The CDR3 covers 15 residues. Between the trimmed V and J ends, which lost 6 bases and 4 bases, there was a span of 17 bases. CDR3 nucleotide sequence: TGTGCCAGCAGACCCTCCAGGGGGGGCGCAGATACGCAGTATTTT. It codes for CASRPSRGGADTQYF.

The chain links TRBV13 to TRBJ2-5; 8 nucleotides agree with TRBD1. The CDR3 covers 15 residues. Germline CDR1 is PRHDT and CDR2 is FYEKMQ (reference sequence). V trimming: 2 bases; J trimming: 3 bases; junction bases outside the gene matches: 5. CDR3 sequence (DNA): TGTGCCAGCAGCTTAATCGGGACAGGTGAAGAGACCCAGTACTTC. Translating it yields CASSLIGTGEETQYF.

There are many counts of this clonotype. The rearrangement uses TRBV7-8 and TRBJ2-2; 11 nucleotides match TRBD2. The CDR3 is 15 amino acids. CDR1 and CDR2 from the germline V gene are SGHVS and FQNEAQ. The V segment lost 4 bases and the J segment 3 bases; nucleotides outside the gene matches: 1. The CDR3 DNA reads TGTGCCAGCAGCTATAGCGGGGGGGACACCGGGGAGCTGTTTTTT. It yields the protein CASSYSGGDTGELFF.

This clonotype was detected only a few times. The rearrangement uses TRBV15 and TRBJ1-5, with 8 bases identical to TRBD1. There are 14 residues in the CDR3. CDR1 is LNHNV, CDR2 YYDKDF, per germline (reference sequence). Trimming cost V 4 bases and J 7 bases; bases outside gene matches: 6. Written as DNA, the CDR3 is TGTGCCACCAGCACAGAGACAGGGGACCAGCCCCAGCATTTT. It codes for CATSTETGDQPQHF.

This clonotype was recorded at least ten times. This chain connects TRBV12-3 or TRBV12-4 to TRBJ2-3, with 8 bases that match TRBD2. V was clipped by 6 bases and J by 4 bases; unmatched bases: 6. The CDR3 is 14 amino acids. CDR3 DNA: TGTGCCAGCAGGAGCGGGGGCTTGGCAGATACGCAGTATTTT. Translation: CASRSGGLADTQYF.

V and J are TRBV24-1 and TRBJ2-1; TRBD1 agrees at 8 bases. Unmatched junction bases numbered 7, after V lost 7 bases and J lost 6 bases. This CDR3 has 14 residues. Germline V gene data show CDR1 as KGHDR and CDR2 as SFDVKD. DNA of the CDR3: TGTGCCACCAGAGATGGACAGGGTGGCAATGAGCAGTTCTTC. The encoded protein is CATRDGQGGNEQFF.

This clonotype has only a few counts. This chain joins TRBV10-3 and TRBJ1-5, with 7 bases matching TRBD1. This CDR3 has 14 amino acids. The V gene's germline CDR1 is ENHRY and CDR2 SYGVKD. Trimming took 6 bases from V and 4 from J; bases not matched to a gene: 6. CDR3 residues: CAIRSGTENQPQHF. CDR3 coding DNA: TGTGCCATCAGATCCGGGACAGAAAATCAGCCCCAGCATTTT.

This clonotype was detected a few times. The V gene is TRBV19, the J gene TRBJ2-2; 11 bases are shared with TRBD1. Germline loops: CDR1 LNHDA, CDR2 SQIVND (reference sequence). Trimming removed 6 bases from V and 3 bases from J; junction bases left unmatched: 12. The CDR3 has 18 amino acids. CDR3 bases: TGTGCCAGTAGGTCCTCCTTCCGGGACAGGGGGGACACCGGGGAGCTGTTTTTT. The encoded protein is CASRSSFRDRGDTGELFF.

The chain employs TRBV6-5 and TRBJ1-2; possibly TRBD1 for D (6 bases). The germline CDR1 and CDR2 sequences are MNHEY and SVGAGI. This CDR3 is 12 amino acids long. The V gene lost 7 bases and the J gene lost 6 bases, with 12 bases spanning the gap. CDR3 in DNA: TGTGCCAGCATAGGGGGGACGGATGGCTACACCTTC. This encodes CASIGGTDGYTF.

The V call is TRBV4-1, the J call TRBJ1-1, with D maybe TRBD1 (6 bases). The CDR3 is 14 residues long. Between the trimmed V and J ends, which lost 3 bases and 4 bases, there was a span of 12 bases. Germline CDR1 is MGHRA and CDR2 is YSYEKL. In DNA form, the CDR3 reads TGCGCCAGCAGCCAGATAACAGGGTCCACTGAAGCTTTCTTT. Its translation is CASSQITGSTEAFF.